This entry concerns a single TCR beta chain. The target antigen is unknown. Sequencing targeted expressed TCRB transcripts, as all isolated RNA had been reverse transcribed. Naive, central memory and regulatory T cell samples yielded around 3.6 million reads on average. Data came from immunoSEQ multiplex PCR; TCRdb stores just in-frame clones and leaves some out. There are approximately 730,000 clones in the sample; roughly 13% occur only once, and approximately 0.02% lies in the top ten. The data were obtained in a study of beta chain features in type 1 diabetes. Overall study results and limits: Among all four CD4+ subsets, Type 1 diabetes patients had TCRB CDR3s that were moderately but significantly shorter. Across patients, naive, central memory and Treg TCRB repertoires exhibited apparently greater similarity than was observed across healthy donors.

The sequence came from a man aged 18 to 30 with type 1 diabetes. Input material: naive CD4+ T cells from blood.

CDR3 amino acids: CASSIAGGLDTQYF. The CDR3 DNA reads TGTGCCAGCAGTATCGCGGGGGGGCTTGATACGCAGTATTTT. This rearrangement joins TRBV2 to TRBJ2-3; TRBD2 matches at 9 bases. This CDR3 has 14 residues. V was pared by 5 bases and J by 6 bases, with 6 bases of the junction left unmatched. Germline V gives CDR1 SNHLY, CDR2 FYNNEI.